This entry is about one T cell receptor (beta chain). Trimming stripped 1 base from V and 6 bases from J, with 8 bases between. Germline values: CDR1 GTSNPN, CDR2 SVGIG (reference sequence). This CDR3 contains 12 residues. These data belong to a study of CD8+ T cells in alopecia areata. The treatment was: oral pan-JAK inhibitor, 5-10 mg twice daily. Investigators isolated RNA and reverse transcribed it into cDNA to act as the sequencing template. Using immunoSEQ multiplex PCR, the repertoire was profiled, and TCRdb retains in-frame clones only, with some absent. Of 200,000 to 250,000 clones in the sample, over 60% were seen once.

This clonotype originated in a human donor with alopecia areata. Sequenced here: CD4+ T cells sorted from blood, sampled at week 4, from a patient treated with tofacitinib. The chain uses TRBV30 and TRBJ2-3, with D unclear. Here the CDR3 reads CAWSGDKDTQYF. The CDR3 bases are TGTGCCTGGAGTGGTGACAAGGATACGCAGTATTTT.